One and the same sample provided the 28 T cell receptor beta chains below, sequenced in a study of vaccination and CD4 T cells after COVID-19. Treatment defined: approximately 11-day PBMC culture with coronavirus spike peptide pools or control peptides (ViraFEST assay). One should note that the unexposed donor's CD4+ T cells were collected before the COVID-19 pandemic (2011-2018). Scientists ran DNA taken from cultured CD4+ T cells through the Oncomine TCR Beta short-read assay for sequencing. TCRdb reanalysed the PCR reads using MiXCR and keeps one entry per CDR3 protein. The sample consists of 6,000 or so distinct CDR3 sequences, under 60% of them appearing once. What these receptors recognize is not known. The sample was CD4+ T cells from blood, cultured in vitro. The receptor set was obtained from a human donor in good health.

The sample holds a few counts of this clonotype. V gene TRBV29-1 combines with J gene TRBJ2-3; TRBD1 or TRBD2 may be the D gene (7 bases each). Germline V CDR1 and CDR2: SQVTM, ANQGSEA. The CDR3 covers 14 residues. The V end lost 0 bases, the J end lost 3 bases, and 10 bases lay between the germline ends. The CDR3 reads CSVEDRGGTDTQYF. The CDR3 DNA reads TGCAGCGTTGAAGACAGGGGGGGTACAGATACGCAGTATTTT.

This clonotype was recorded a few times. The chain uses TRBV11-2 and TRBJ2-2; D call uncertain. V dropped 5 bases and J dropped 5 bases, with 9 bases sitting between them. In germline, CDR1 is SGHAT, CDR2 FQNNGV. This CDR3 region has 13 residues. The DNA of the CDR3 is TGTGCCAGCAGCCCAGAACTTACCGGGGAGCTGTTTTTT. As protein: CASSPELTGELFF.

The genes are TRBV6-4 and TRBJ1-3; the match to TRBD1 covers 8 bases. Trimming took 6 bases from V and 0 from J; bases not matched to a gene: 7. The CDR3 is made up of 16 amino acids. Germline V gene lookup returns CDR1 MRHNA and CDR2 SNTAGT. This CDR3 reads CASSLDRGPSGNTIYF. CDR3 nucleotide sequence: TGTGCCAGCAGCTTAGACAGGGGCCCCTCTGGAAACACCATATATTTT.

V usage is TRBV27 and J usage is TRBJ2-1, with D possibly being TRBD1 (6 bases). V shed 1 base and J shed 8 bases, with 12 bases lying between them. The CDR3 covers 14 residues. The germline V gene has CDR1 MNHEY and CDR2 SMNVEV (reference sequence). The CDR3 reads CASSLYTGWDEQFF. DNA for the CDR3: TGTGCCAGCAGTTTATACACAGGGTGGGATGAGCAGTTCTTC.

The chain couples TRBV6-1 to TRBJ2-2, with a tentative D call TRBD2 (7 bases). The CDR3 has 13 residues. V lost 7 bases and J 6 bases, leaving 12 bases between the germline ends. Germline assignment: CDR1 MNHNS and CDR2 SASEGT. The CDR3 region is CASMRGGSGELFF. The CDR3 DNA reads TGTGCCAGCATGAGGGGGGGGTCCGGGGAGCTGTTTTTT.

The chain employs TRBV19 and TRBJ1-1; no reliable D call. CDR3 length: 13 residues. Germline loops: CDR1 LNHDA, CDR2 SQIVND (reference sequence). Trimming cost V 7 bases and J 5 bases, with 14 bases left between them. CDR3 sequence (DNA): TGTGCCAGTAAGGGCTACGAGCGGACTGAAGCTTTCTTT. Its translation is CASKGYERTEAFF.

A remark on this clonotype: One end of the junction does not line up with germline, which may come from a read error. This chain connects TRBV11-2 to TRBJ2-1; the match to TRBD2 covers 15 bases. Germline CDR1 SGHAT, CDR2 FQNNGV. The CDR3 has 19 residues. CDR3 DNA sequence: TGTGCCAGCAGCTCCGCCGGGACTAGCGGGGGGTTAGGCTACAATGAGCAGTTCTTT. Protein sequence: CASSSAGTSGGLGYNEQFF.

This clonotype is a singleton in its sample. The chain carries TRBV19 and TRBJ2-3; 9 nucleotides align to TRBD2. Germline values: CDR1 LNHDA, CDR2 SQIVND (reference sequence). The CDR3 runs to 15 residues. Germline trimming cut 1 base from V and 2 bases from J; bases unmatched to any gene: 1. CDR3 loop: CASSIASGTTDTQYF. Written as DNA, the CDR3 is TGTGCCAGTAGTATAGCTAGCGGGACCACAGATACGCAGTATTTT.

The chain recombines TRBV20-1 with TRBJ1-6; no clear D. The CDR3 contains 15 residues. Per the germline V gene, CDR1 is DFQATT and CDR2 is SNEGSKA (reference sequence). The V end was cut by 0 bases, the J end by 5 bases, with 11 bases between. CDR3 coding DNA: TGCAGTGCTAGAGATATTGCGTGGGATAATTCACCCCTCCACTTT. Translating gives CSARDIAWDNSPLHF.

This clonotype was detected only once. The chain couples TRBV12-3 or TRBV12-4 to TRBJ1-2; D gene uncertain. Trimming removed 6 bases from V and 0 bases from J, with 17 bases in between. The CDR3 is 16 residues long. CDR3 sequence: CASSHGRRNPNYGYTF. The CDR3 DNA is TGTGCCAGCAGCCATGGGCGTCGCAATCCTAACTATGGCTACACCTTC.

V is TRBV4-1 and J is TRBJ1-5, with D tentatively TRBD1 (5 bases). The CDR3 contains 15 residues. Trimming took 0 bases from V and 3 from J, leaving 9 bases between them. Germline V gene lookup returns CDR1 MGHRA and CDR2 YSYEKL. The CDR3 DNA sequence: TGCGCCAGCAGCCAAGAAGACAGCTTCAATCAGCCCCAGCATTTT. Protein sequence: CASSQEDSFNQPQHF.

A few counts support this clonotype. The CDR3 reads CASSAGPGGADTQYF. For the CDR3, the DNA is TGTGCCAGCAGCGCAGGTCCTGGGGGAGCAGATACGCAGTATTTT. The chain links TRBV7-6 to TRBJ2-3; D could derive from TRBD1 or TRBD2 (5 bases each). Per the germline V gene, CDR1 is SGHVS and CDR2 is FNYEAQ. The length of the CDR3 is 15 residues. V lost 5 bases and J lost 4, with 16 bases in between.

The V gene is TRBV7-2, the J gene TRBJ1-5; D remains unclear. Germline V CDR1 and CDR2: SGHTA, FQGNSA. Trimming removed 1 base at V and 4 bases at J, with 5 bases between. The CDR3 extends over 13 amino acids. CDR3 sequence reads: CASSLVQNQPQHF. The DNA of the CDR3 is TGTGCCAGCAGCTTAGTACAAAATCAGCCCCAGCATTTT. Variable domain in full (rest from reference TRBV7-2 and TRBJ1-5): GAGVSQSPSNKVTEKGKDVELRCDPISGHTALYWYRQSLGQGLEFLIYFQGNSAPDKSGLPSDRFSAERTGGSVSTLTIQRTQQEDSAVYLCASSLVQNQPQHFGDGTRLSIL.

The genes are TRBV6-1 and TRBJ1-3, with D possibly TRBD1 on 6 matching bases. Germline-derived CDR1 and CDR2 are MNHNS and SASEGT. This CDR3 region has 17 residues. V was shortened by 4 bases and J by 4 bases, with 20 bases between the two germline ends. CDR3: CASSAGETGTSGNTIYF. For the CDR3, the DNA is TGTGCCAGCAGTGCGGGTGAGACAGGTACCTCGGGAAACACCATATATTTT.

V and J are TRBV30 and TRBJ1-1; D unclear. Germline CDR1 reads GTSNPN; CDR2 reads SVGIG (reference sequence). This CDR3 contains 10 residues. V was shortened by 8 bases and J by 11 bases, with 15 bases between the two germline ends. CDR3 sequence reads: CALGWPRAFF. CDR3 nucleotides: TGTGCCCTGGGATGGCCTCGGGCTTTCTTT.

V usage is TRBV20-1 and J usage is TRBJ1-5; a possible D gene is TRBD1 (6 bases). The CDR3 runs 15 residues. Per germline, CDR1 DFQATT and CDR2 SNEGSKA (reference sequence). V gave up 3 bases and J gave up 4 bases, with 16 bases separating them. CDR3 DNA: TGCAGTGCTAGGGGGACACCTTCATATAATCAGCCCCAGCATTTT. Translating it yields CSARGTPSYNQPQHF.

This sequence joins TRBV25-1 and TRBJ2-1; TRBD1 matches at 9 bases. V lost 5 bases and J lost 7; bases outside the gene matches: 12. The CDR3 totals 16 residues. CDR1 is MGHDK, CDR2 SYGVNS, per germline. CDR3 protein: CASSLTSGQGGNEQFF. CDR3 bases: TGTGCCAGCAGTCTCACCTCGGGACAGGGAGGGAATGAGCAGTTCTTC.

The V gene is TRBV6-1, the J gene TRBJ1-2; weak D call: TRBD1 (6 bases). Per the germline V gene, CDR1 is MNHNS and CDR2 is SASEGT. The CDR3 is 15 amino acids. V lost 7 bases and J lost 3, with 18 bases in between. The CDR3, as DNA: TGTGCCAGCAAGACCGGACAGTCCCCCCACTATGGCTACACCTTC. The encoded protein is CASKTGQSPHYGYTF.

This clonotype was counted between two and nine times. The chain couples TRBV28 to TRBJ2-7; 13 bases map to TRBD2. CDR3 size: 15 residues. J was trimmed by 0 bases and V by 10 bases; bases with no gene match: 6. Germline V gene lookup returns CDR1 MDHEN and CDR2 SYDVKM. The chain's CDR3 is CATGTSGASSYEQYF. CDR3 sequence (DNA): TGTGCCACCGGGACTAGCGGGGCTAGCTCCTACGAGCAGTACTTC.

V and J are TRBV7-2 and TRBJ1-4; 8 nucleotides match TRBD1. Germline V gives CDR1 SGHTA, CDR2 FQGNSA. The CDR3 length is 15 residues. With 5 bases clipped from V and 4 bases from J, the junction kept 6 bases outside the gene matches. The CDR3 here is CASSQRTGRNEKLFF. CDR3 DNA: TGTGCCAGCAGCCAACGGACAGGGCGTAATGAAAAACTGTTTTTT.

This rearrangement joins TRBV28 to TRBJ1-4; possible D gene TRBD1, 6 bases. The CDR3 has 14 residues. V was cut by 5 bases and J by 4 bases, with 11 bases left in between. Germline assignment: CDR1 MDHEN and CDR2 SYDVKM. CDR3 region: CASSSRGFNEKLFF. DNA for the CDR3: TGTGCCAGCAGTAGCAGGGGTTTTAATGAAAAACTGTTTTTT. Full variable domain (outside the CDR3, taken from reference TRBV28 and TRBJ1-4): DVKVTQSSRYLVKRTGEKVFLECVQDMDHENMFWYRQDPGLGLRLIYFSYDVKMKEKGDIPEGYSVSREKKERFSLILESASTNQTSMYLCASSSRGFNEKLFFGSGTQLSVL.

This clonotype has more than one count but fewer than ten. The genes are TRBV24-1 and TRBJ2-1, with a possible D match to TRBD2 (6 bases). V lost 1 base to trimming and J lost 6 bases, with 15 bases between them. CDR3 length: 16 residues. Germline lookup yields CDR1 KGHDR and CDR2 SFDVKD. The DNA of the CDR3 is TGTGCCACCAGTGATTTAGGTGGGAGGAAGAGCAATGAGCAGTTCTTC. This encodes CATSDLGGRKSNEQFF.

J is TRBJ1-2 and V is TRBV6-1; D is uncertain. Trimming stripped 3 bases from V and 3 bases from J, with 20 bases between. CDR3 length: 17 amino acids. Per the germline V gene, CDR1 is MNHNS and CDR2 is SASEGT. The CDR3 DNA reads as TGTGCCAGCAGTGATCGGAGTACCCGCGCCCGCCACTATGGCTACACCTTC. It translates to CASSDRSTRARHYGYTF.

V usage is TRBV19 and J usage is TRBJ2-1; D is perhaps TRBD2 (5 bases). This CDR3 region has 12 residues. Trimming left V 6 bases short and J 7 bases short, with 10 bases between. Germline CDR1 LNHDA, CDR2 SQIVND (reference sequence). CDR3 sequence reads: CASSSDWNEQFF. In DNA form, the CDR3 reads TGTGCCAGTAGCTCGGACTGGAATGAGCAGTTCTTC.

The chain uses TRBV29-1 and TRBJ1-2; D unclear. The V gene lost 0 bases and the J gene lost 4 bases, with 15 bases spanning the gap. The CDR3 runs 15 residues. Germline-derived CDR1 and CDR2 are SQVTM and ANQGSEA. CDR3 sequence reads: CSVEDQGRDGYGYTF. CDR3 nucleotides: TGCAGCGTTGAAGATCAAGGGCGCGACGGCTATGGCTACACCTTC.

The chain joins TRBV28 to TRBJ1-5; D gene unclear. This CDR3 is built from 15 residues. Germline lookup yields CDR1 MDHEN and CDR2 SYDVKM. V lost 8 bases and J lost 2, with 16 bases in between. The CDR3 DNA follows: TGTGCCAGCGGGATGGAGTACGGAGGCAATCAGCCCCAGCATTTT. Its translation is CASGMEYGGNQPQHF.

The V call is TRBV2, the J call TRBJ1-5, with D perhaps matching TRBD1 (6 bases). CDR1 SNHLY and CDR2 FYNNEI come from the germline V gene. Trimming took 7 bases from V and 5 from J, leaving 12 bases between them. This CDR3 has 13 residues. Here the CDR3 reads CASKRGGDQPQHF. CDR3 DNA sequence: TGTGCCAGCAAAAGGGGGGGCGATCAGCCCCAGCATTTT.

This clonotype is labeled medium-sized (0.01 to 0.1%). CDR3 sequence (DNA): TGTGCCTGGAGTTGGGGTGGGATGATTTTAGCGGGAGGGTCCAATGAGCAGTTCTTC. It encodes CAWSWGGMILAGGSNEQFF. The rearrangement links TRBV30 to TRBJ2-1, with 11 bases identical to TRBD2. The V and J ends lost 2 bases and 6 bases, in that order; junction bases with no gene match: 18. Germline V lookup: CDR1 GTSNPN, CDR2 SVGIG (reference sequence). The CDR3 covers 19 residues. The full variable domain, its missing parts supplied by reference TRBV30 and TRBJ2-1, is SQTIHQWPATLVQPVGSPLSLECTVEGTSNPNLYWYRQAAGRGLQLLFYSVGIGQISSEVPQNLSASRPQDRQFILSSKKLLLSDSGFYLCAWSWGGMILAGGSNEQFFGPGTRLTVL.